This T cell receptor (beta chain) derives from a study of cytomegalovirus exposure and HLA in healthy donors. Findings and caveats of the study: It was reported that the classifier diagnosed cytomegalovirus status with high specificity and sensitivity in both the original and validation cohorts. TCR beta V- and J-gene trimming was later associated with a missense DCLRE1C variant.

This PCR relied on a set of 60 Vbeta primers and 13 Jbeta primers. Generated by immunoSEQ multiplex PCR, the TCRdb table keeps only in-frame clones and is missing some. The sample includes under 200,000 clones, about 80% of them seen just once. Regarding this clone: The target antigen is unknown.

The CDR3 spans 14 residues. Deletions cut 5 bases from V and 3 bases from J, with 11 bases between. Germline V gene data show CDR1 as SEHNR and CDR2 as FQNEAQ (reference sequence). This TCR derives from a man younger than 40 in good health and CMV-seronegative. The sample comprised PBMCs. The chain employs TRBV7-9 and TRBJ1-5, with D possibly being TRBD1 (5 bases). CDR3 DNA: TGTGCCAGCAGCAATTTGGGACTCAATCAGCCCCAGCATTTT. It codes for CASSNLGLNQPQHF. The full variable domain, with the rest looked up from reference TRBV7-9 and TRBJ1-5, is DTGVSQNPRHKITKRGQNVTFRCDPISEHNRLYWYRQTLGQGPEFLTYFQNEAQLEKSRLLSDRFSAERPKGSFSTLEIQRTEQGDSAMYLCASSNLGLNQPQHFGDGTRLSIL.